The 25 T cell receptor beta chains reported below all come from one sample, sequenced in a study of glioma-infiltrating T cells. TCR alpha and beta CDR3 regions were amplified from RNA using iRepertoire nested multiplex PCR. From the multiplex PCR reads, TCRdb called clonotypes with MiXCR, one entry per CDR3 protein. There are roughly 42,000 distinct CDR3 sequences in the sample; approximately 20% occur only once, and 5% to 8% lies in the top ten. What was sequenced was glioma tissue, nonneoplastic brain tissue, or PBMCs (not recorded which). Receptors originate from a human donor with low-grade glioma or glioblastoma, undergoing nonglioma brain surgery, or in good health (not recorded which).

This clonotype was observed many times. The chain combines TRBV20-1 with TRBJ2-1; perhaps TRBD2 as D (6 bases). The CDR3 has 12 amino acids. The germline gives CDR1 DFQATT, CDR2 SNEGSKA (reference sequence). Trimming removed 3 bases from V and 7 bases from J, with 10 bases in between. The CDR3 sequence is CSASGRGNEQFF. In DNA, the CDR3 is TGCAGTGCTAGCGGGAGAGGGAATGAGCAGTTCTTC.

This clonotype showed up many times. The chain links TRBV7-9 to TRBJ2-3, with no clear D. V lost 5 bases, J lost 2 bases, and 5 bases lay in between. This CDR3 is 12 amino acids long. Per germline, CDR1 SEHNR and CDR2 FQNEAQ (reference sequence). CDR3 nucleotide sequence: TGTGCCAGCAGCCTATACACAGATACGCAGTATTTT. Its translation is CASSLYTDTQYF.

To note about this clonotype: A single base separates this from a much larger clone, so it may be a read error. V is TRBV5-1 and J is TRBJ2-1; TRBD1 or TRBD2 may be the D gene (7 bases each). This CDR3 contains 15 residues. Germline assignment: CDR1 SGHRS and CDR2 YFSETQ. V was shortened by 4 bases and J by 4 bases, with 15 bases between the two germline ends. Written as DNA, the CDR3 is TGCGCCAGCAGCCCCAACAGGGGAGGGTACAATGAGCAGTTCTTC. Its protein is CASSPNRGGYNEQFF. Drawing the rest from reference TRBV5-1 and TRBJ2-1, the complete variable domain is KAGVTQTPRYLIKTRGQQVTLSCSPISGHRSVSWYQQTPGQGLQFLFEYFSETQRNKGNFPGRFSGRQFSNSRSEMNVSTLELGDSALYLCASSPNRGGYNEQFFGPGTRLTVL.

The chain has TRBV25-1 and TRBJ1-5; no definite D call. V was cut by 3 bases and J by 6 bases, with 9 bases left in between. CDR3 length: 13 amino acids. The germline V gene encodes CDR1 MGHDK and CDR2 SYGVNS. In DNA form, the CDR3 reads TGTGCCAGCAGTGATAAGAGCGGTCAGCCCCAGCATTTT. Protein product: CASSDKSGQPQHF.

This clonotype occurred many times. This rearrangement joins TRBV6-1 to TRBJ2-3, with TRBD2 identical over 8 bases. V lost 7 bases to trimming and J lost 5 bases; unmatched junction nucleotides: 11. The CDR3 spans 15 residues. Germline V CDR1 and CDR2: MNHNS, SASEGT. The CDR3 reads CASTPGSGREDTQYF. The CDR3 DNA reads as TGTGCCAGCACCCCCGGGAGCGGGAGAGAAGATACGCAGTATTTT.

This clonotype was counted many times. This chain's CDR3 is CSARPGTYYNEQFF. The CDR3 nucleotides are TGCAGTGCGAGACCGGGAACCTATTACAATGAGCAGTTCTTC. The chain has TRBV20-1 and TRBJ2-1, with a tentative D call TRBD2 (5 bases). Trimming removed 6 bases at V and 4 bases at J, with 16 bases between. The CDR3 sequence is 14 residues long. Germline CDR1 and CDR2: DFQATT and SNEGSKA (reference sequence).

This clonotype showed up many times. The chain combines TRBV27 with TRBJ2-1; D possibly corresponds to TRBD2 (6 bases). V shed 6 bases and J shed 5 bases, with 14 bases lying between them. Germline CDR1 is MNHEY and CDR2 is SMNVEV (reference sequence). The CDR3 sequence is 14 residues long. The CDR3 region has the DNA TGTGCCAGCAGCCCGGGACTCTACCACAATGAGCAGTTCTTC. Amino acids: CASSPGLYHNEQFF.

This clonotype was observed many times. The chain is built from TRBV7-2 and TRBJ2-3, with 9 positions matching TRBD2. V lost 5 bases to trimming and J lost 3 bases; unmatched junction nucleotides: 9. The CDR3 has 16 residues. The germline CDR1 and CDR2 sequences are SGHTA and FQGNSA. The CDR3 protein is CASSPGLAVRTDTQYF. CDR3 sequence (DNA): TGTGCCAGCAGCCCGGGACTAGCCGTGAGGACAGATACGCAGTATTTT.

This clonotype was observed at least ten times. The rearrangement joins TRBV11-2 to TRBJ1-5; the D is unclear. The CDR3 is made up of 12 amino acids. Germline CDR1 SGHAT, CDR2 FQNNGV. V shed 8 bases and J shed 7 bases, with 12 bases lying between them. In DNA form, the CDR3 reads TGTGCCAGCTCGATGGGTAACCAGCCCCAGCATTTT. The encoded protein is CASSMGNQPQHF.

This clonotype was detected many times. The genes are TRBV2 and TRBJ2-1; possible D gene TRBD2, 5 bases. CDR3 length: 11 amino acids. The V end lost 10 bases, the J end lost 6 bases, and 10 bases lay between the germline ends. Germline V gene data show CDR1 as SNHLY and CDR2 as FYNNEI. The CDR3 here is CAIASGNEQFF. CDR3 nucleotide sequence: TGTGCCATCGCCAGCGGCAATGAGCAGTTCTTC.

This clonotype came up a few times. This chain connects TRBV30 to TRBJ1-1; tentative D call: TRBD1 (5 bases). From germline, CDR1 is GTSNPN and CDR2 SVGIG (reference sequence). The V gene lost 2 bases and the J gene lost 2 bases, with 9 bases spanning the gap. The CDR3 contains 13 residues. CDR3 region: CAWSRQGNTEAFF. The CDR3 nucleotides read TGTGCCTGGAGTCGTCAGGGTAACACTGAAGCTTTCTTT.

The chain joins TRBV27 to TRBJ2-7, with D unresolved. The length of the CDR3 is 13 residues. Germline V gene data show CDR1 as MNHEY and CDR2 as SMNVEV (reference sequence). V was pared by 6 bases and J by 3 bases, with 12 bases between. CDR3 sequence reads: CASRGGEDYEQYF. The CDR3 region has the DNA TGTGCCAGCAGAGGCGGCGAGGACTACGAGCAGTACTTC.

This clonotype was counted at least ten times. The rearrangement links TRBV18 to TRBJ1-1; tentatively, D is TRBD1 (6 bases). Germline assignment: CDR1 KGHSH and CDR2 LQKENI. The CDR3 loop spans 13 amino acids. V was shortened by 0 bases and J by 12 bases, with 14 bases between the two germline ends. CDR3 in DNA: TGTGCCAGCTCACCACCGGGCGGGGGCGAGACTTTCTTT. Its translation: CASSPPGGGETFF.

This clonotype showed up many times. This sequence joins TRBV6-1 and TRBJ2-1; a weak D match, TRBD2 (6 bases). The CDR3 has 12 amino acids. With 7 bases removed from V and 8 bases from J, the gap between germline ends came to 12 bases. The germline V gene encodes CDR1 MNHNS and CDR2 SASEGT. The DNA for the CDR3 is TGTGCCAGCATAGGGAGGTCGGATGAGCAGTTCTTC. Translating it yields CASIGRSDEQFF.

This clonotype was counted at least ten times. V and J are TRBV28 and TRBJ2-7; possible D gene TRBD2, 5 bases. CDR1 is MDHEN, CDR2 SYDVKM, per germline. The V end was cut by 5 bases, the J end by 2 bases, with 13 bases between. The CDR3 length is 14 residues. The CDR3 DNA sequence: TGTGCCAGCAGTCTTTCGGGGAGCCCCTACGAGCAGTACTTC. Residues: CASSLSGSPYEQYF.

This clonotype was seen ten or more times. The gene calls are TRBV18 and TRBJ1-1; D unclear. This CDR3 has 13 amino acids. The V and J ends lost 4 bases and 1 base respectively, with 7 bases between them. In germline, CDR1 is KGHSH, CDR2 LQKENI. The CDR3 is CASSRERNTEAFF. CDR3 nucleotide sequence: TGTGCCAGCTCACGGGAGAGGAACACTGAAGCTTTCTTT.

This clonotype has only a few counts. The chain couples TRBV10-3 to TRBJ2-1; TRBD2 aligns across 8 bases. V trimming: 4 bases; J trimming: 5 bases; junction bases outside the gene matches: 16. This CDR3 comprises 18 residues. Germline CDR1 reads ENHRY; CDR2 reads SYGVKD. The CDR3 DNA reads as TGTGCCATCAGTGCCGGGACTAGTAGAGCGGGGCTAGACAATGAGCAGTTCTTC. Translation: CAISAGTSRAGLDNEQFF.

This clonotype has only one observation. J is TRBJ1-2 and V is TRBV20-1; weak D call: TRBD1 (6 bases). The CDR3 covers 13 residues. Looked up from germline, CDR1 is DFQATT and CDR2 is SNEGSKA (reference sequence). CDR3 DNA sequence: TGCATAGCAGGGGTAGGGGGAATCTATGGCTACACCTTC. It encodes CIAGVGGIYGYTF.

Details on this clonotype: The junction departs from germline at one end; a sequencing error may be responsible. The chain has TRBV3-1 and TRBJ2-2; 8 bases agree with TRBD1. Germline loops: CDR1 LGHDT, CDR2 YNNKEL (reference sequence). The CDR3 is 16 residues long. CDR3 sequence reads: CASNQPGQANTGELFF. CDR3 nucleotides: TGTGCCAGCAACCAACCGGGACAGGCGAACACCGGGGAGCTGTTTTTT.

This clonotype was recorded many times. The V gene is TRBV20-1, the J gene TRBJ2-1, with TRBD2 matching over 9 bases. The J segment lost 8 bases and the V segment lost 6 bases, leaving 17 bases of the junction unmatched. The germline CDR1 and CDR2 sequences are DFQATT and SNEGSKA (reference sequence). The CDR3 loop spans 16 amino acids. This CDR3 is CSAPVISRGGNDEQFF. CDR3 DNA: TGCAGTGCCCCAGTCATTTCGCGGGGGGGCAACGATGAGCAGTTCTTC.

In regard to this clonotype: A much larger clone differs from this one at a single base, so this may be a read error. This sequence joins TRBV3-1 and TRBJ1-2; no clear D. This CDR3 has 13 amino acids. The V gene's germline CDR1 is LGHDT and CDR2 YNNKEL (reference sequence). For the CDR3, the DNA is TGTGCCAGCAGCCTAACGGGAGGTGGTGGCTACGCCTTC. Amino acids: CASSLTGGGGYAF.

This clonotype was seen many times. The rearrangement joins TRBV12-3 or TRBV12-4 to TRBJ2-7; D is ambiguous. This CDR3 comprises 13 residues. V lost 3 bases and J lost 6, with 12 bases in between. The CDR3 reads CASSLQASGEQYF. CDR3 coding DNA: TGTGCCAGCAGTTTGCAAGCGTCCGGCGAGCAGTACTTC.

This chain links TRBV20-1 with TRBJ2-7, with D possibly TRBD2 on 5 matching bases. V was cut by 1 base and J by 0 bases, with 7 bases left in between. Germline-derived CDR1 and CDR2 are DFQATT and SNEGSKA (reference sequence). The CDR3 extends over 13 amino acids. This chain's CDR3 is CSARGGSSYEQYF. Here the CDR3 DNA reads TGCAGTGCTAGAGGAGGGAGCTCCTACGAGCAGTACTTC.

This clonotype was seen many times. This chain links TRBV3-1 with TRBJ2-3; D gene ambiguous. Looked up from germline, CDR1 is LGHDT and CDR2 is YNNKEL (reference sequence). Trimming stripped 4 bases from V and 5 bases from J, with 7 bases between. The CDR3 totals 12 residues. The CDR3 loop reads CASSPKGDTQYF. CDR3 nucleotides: TGTGCCAGCAGCCCCAAGGGAGATACGCAGTATTTT.

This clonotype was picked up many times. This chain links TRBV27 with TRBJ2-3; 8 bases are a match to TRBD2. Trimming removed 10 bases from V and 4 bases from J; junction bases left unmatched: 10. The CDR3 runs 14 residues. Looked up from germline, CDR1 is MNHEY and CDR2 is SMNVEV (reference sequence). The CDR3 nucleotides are TGTGCCACCCAGAGCGGGAGCAGGGCAGATACGCAGTATTTT. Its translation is CATQSGSRADTQYF.